This T cell receptor (beta chain) appears in the sequencing data of a study of T cell responses to AZD1222 COVID-19 vaccine listed by TCRdb under 2021. General notes on the study: TCR sequencing covered some 250 trial participants: 200 to 220 given two doses of AZD1222 and about 26 given two doses of MenACWY control vaccine. Trial participants were enrolled by age into subgroups of 18-55, 56-69 and 70-plus years, and roughly 150, 30 and 60 TCR-sequenced participants, respectively, were included in these subgroups.

Details on this clone: The target of this receptor is not known. No per-base quality is available; no much larger clone lies one base away.

CDR1 MNHEY and CDR2 SVGAGI are derived from the germline V gene. Inclusive of the bounding cysteine and phenylalanine, the CDR3 is 15 residues long. Only the CDR3 portion is preserved as DNA: 45 bases, with reading frame beginning at the first base. V loses 6 bases, J loses 0 bases, and the germline ends lie 12 bases apart. The CDR3 regions of human TCRbeta chains were analyzed by immunosequencing. In the authors' own workflow: TCRs in the repertoires were compared against a reference library of SARS-CoV-2-specific TCRs that had been generated with the MIRA antigen-specificity platform. Breadth meant the fraction of unique TCRs that were SARS-CoV-2-associated, whereas depth meant the fraction of total T cells that were SARS-CoV-2-associated. Using the MIRA data, each spike-specific TCR was assigned both to the spike region to which the TCR was reactive and to a CD4 or CD8 class. Log10-transformed breadth and depth values were compared by one-way ANOVA with Sidak's multiple comparisons tests. The clones in this table, taken by TCRdb from immuneACCESS, are in-frame only. Not every clone is retained; where verified, under half of the shortfall comes from an unresolved V gene, and the cause of the rest is unknown. Clone size and V and J calls were adopted from that table, with D and trimming inferred from the DNA. Counted in this sample were approximately 150,000 clones; 70% to 90% of them appeared once. The ten most abundant clones make up about 5% of the sample.

The time point label, read with the paper, signifies: about 28 days (+/-7) after the second vaccine dose. The sample's treatment or condition, from its label and the paper: meningococcal conjugate vaccine given as trial control. The vaccinee samples were drawn from two UK trials, COV001 and COV002, one of which was a single-blind randomized controlled phase 2/3 trial testing AZD1222 (ChAdOx1 nCoV-19) in healthy adults. Trial participant PBMC samples were collected at day 0 and day 28 after the second dose for TCRbeta chain sequencing. Overall study results and their limits: Reportedly, almost half of the unique spike-specific TCRs recognized epitopes lying outside the regions that are mutated in the B.1.351 and B.1.1.7 variants. Because no day 14 peak-response samples were available, repertoires were characterized only after the peak T cell response. CD4 TCRs associated with the vaccine covered the entire spike protein, and the dominant responses were in regions 160-218 and 743-854. A significant rise in spike-specific TCR breadth and depth was observed after two AZD1222 doses relative to day 0 and relative to MenACWY recipients. Conclusions about previously exposed vaccinees are limited, since just 6 or 7 AZD1222 recipients were seropositive for SARS-CoV-2 at baseline. Most participants were white British and females outnumbered males, and the authors suggested that clonal diversity may have been underestimated. The 56-69-year group was small, and its depth increase did not reach significance, likely because of low power.

This clonotype was obtained from an adult who received the MenACWY meningococcal vaccine as a control. The rearrangement combines TRBV6-5 with TRBJ1-3, with the D segment identity uncertain. The source material was peripheral blood, sampled 28 days after the second dose of the MenACWY control vaccine. The bases are TGTGCCAGCAGGGTGGGTCCCTACTCTGGAAACACCATATATTTT. Protein translation: CASRVGPYSGNTIYF.